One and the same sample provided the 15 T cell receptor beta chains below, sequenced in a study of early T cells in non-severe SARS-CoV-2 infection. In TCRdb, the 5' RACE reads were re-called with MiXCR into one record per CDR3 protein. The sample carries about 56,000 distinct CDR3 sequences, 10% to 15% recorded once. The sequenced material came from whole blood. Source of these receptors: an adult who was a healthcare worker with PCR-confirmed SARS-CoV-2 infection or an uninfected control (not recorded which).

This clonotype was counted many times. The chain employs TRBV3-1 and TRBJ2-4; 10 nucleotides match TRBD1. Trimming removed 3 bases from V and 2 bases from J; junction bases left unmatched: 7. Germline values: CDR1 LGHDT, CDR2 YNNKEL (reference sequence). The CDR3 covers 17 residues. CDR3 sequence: CASSHRGQGVSKNIQYF. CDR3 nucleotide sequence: TGTGCCAGCAGCCACCGAGGACAGGGGGTTTCCAAAAACATTCAGTACTTC.

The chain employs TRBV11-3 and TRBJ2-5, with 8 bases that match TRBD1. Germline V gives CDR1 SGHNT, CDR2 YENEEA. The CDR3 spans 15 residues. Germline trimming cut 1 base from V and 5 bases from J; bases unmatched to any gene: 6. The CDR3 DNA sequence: TGTGCCAGCAGCTTAGGTCAGGGGGCCTCCGAGACCCAGTACTTC. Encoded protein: CASSLGQGASETQYF.

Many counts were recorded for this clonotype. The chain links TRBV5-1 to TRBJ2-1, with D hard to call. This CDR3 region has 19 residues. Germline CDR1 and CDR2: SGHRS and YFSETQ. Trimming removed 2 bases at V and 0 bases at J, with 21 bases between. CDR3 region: CASSFVTPLAGSSYNEQFF. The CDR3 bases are TGCGCCAGCAGCTTCGTTACTCCTCTGGCTGGCAGCTCCTACAATGAGCAGTTCTTC. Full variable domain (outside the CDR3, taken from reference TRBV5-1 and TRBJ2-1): KAGVTQTPRYLIKTRGQQVTLSCSPISGHRSVSWYQQTPGQGLQFLFEYFSETQRNKGNFPGRFSGRQFSNSRSEMNVSTLELGDSALYLCASSFVTPLAGSSYNEQFFGPGTRLTVL.

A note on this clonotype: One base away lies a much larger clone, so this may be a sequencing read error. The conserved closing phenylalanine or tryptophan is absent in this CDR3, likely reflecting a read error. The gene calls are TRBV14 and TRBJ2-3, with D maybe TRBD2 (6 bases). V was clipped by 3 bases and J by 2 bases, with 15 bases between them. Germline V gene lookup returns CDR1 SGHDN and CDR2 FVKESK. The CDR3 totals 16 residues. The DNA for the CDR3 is TGTGCCAGCAGCCACCTACTGGGGGAGGTCACAGATACGCAGTATTTG. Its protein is CASSHLLGEVTDTQYL.

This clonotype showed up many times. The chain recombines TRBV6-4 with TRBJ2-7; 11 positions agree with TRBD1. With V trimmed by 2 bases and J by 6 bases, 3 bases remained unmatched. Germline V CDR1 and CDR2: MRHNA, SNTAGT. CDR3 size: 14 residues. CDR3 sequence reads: CASSDGQGAAEQYF. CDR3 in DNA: TGTGCCAGCAGTGACGGACAGGGGGCGGCCGAGCAGTACTTC.

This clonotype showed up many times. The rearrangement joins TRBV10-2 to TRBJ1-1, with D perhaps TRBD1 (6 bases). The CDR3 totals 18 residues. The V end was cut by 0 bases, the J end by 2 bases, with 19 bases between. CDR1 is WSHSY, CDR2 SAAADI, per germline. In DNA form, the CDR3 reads TGCGCCAGCAGTGAGTCGAATCGGGGGGCGAATGGCAACACTGAAGCTTTCTTT. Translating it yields CASSESNRGANGNTEAFF.

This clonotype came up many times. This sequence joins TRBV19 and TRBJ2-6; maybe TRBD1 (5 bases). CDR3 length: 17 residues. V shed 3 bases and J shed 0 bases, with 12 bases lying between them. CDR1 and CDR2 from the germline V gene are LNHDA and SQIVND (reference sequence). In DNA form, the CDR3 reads TGTGCCAGTAGTATCCCCCCCACAGGCTCTGGGGCCAACGTCCTGACTTTC. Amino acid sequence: CASSIPPTGSGANVLTF.

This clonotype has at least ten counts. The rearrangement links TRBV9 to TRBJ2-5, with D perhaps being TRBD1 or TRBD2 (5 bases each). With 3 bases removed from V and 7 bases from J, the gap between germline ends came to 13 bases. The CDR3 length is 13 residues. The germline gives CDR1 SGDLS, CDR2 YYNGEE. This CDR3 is CASSGDGRATQYF. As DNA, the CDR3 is TGTGCCAGCAGCGGGGACGGCCGTGCGACCCAGTACTTC.

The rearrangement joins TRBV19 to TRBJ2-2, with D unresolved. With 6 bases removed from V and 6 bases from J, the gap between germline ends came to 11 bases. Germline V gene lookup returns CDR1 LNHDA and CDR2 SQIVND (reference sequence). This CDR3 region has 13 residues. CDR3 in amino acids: CASSIDWSGELFF. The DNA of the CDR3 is TGTGCCAGTAGCATTGACTGGTCCGGGGAGCTGTTTTTT.

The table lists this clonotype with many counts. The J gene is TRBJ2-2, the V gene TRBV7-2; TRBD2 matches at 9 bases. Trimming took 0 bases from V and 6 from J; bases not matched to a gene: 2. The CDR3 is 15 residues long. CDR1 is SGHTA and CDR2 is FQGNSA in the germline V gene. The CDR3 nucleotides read TGTGCCAGCAGCTTAGCCGGGACTAGCCCCGGGGAGCTGTTTTTT. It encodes CASSLAGTSPGELFF.

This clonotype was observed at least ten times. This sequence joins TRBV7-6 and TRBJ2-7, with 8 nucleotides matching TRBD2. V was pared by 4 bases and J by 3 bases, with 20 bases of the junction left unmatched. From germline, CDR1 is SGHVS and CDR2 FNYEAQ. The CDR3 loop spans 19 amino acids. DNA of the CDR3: TGTGCCAGCAGCTCGCTTGTGGGTAGCGGGGCCCTGGGGAACTACGAGCAGTACTTC. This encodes CASSSLVGSGALGNYEQYF.

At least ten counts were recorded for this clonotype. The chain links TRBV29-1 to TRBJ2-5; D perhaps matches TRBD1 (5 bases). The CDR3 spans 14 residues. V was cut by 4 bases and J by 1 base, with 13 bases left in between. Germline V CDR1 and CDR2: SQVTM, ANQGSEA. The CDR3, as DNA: TGCAGCGTTGGGGTCCAGGGCTTCCAAGAGACCCAGTACTTC. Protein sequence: CSVGVQGFQETQYF.

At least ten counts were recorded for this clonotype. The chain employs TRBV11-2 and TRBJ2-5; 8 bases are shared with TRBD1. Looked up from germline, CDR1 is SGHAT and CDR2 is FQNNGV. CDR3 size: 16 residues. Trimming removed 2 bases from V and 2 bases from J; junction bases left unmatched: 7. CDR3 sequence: CASSLQRDRLQETQYF. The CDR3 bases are TGTGCCAGCAGCTTACAACGGGACAGGCTACAAGAGACCCAGTACTTC.

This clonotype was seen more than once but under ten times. The CDR3 loop reads CASGGGAGTFF. CDR3 DNA sequence: TGTGCCTCTGGGGGGGGCGCTGGTACTTTCTTT. The V and J genes are TRBV12-5 and TRBJ1-1; tentative D call: TRBD1 (6 bases). CDR1 is LGHNT and CDR2 is FRNRAP in the germline V gene. The CDR3 has 11 amino acids.

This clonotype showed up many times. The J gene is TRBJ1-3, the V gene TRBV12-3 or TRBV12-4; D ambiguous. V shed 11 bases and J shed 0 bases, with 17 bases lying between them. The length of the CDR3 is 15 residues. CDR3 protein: CAYKGGVHSGNTIYF. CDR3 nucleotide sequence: TGTGCCTACAAAGGCGGGGTCCACTCTGGAAACACCATATATTTT.